This TCR beta chain was sequenced in a study of tumor-infiltrating lymphocytes in primary liver carcinoma. Study-level findings and limits: CD8+ and CD4+ repertoires went uncompared, the samples being bulk unsorted.

Points on this clonotype: What it binds is unknown. At one of its ends the junction is not consistent with the germline gene, which may arise from a read error.

It was unsorted whole blood that yielded blood RNA, and germline DNA was also extracted. This CDR3 spans 13 amino acids. The input was around 500 ng total RNA; TCR beta cDNA was made from it with a constant-region primer. Three nested multiplex PCR rounds, a slightly modified ARM-PCR, produced the libraries for TCR beta. The first two PCR rounds, around 10 cycles each, used TRBV1-TRBV30 forward primers and a C-beta reverse primer. TCRdb recomputed calls from the multiplex PCR reads with MiXCR, one row per CDR3 protein. The data hold 300,000 to 400,000 distinct CDR3 sequences, with approximately 64% observed a single time.

Material: peripheral blood. This sequence originates from a middle-aged man with primary liver carcinoma and hepatitis B virus infection. This chain joins TRBV12-3 or TRBV12-4 and TRBJ2-7; no clear D gene. Written as DNA, the CDR3 is TGTGCCAGCTCGGAGAGGCTAACCTACAAGCAGTGCTTC. This encodes CASSERLTYKQCF.